This T cell receptor beta chain was sequenced in a study of blood T cell repertoires in COVID-19. Overall study context: COVID-19 samples, acute and convalescent, were from the United States, Italy and Spain.

Under the authors' procedure: Reference gene primers were amplified, and this amplification served to estimate nucleated cell counts. Generated by immunoSEQ multiplex PCR, the TCRdb table keeps only in-frame clones and is missing some. The D gene and trimming were derived from the DNA, and the V and J assignments and clone size from that table. The sample records hundreds of thousands of clones, roughly 89% being singletons. The CDR3 length is 16 residues. Germline V gene lookup returns CDR1 MGHRA and CDR2 YSYEKL. Trimming removed 1 base at V and 2 bases at J, with 11 bases between. This clone was seen a handful of times.

Material for sequencing was peripheral blood. The chain recombines TRBV4-1 with TRBJ1-4; a weak D match, TRBD1 (6 bases). The source of this sequence is a woman in her twenties or thirties with active or convalescent COVID-19. CDR3 region: CASSQVLQGTNEKLFF. In DNA, the CDR3 is TGCGCCAGCAGCCAAGTTCTTCAGGGGACTAATGAAAAACTGTTTTTT.